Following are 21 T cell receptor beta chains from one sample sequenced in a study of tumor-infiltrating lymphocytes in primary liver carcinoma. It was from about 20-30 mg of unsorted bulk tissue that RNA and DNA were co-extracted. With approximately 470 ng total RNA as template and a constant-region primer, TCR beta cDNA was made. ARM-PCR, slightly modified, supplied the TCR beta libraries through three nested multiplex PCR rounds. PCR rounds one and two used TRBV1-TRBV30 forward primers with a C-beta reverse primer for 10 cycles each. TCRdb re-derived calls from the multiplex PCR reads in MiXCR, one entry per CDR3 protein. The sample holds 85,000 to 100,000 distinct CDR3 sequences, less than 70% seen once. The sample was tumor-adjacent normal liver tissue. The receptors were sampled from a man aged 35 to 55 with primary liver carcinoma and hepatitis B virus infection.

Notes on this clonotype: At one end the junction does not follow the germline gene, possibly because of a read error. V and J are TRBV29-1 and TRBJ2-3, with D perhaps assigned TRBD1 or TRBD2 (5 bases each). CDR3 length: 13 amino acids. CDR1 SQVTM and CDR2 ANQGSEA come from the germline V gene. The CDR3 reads CSVRVGTTDTQYF. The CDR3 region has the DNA TGCAGCGTTCGAGTGGGGACCACAGATACGCAATATTTT.

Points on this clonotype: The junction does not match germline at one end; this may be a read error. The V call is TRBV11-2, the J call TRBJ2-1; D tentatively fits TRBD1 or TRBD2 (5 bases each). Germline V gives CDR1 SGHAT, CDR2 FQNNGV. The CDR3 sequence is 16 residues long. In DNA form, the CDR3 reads TGTGCCAACAGCTCGCCCGGTGGGGGACCCTACAATGAGCAGATCTTC. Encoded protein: CANSSPGGGPYNEQIF.

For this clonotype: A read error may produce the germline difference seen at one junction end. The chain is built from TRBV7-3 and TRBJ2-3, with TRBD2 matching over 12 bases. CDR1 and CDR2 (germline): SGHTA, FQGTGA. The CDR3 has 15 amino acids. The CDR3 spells CASSSTSGRADMQYF. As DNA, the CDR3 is TGTGCCAGCAGCTCGACTAGCGGGAGAGCAGATATGCAGTATTTT. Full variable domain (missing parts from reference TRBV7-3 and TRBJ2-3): GAGVSQTPSNKVTEKGKYVELRCDPISGHTALYWYRQSLGQGPEFLIYFQGTGAADDSGLPNDRFFAVRPEGSVSTLKIQRTERGDSAVYLCASSSTSGRADMQYFGPGTRLTVL.

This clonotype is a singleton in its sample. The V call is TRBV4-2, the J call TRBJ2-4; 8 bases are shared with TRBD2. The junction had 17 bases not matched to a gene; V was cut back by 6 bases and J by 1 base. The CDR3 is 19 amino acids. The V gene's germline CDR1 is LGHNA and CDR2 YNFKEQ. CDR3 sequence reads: CASRYQARAGVDAKNIQYF. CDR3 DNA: TGTGCCAGCAGATACCAGGCAAGAGCGGGAGTTGATGCCAAAAACATTCAGTACTTC.

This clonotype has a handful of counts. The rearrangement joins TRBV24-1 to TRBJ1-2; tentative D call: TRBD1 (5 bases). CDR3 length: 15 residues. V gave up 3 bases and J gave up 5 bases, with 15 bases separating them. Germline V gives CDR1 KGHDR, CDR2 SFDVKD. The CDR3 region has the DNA TGTGCCACCAGTGATCTGAATGAGGACATTTATGGCTACACCTTC. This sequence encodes CATSDLNEDIYGYTF.

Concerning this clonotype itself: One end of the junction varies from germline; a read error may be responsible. CDR3 nucleotide sequence: TGTGCCAGCAGCCTCCCGACTGGCGGCAGCACAGGTACGCAGTATTTT. Protein sequence: CASSLPTGGSTGTQYF. The chain carries TRBV11-2 and TRBJ2-3, with D possibly TRBD1 on 5 matching bases. This CDR3 is built from 16 residues. From germline, CDR1 is SGHAT and CDR2 FQNNGV.

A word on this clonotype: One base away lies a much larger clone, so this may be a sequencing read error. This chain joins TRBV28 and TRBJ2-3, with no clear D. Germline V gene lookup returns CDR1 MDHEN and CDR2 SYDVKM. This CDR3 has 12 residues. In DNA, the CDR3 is TGTACCAGCAGTTTGCCGTTTGGTACGCAGTATTTT. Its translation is CTSSLPFGTQYF.

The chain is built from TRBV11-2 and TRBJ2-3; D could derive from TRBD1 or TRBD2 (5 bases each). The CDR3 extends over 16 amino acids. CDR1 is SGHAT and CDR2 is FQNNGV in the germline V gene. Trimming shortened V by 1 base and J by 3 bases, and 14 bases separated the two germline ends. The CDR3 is CASSLVGLAWTDTQYF. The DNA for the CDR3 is TGTGCCAGCAGCTTAGTGGGGCTAGCATGGACAGATACGCAGTATTTT.

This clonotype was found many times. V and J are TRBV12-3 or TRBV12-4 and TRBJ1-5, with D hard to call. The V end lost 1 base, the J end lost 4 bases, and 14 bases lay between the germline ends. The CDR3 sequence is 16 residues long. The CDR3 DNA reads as TGTGCCAGCAGTTTAGGTGCTGGGAAGGGTAATCAGCCCCAGCATTTT. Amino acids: CASSLGAGKGNQPQHF.

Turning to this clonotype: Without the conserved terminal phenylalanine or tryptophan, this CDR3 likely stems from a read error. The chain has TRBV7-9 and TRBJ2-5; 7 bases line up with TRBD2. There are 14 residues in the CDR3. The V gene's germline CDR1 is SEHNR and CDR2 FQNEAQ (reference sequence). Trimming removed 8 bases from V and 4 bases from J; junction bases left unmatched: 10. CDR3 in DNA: TGTGCCAGCTCTGGCGGGAGTGCGGGAGAGACCCAGTACCTC. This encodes CASSGGSAGETQYL.

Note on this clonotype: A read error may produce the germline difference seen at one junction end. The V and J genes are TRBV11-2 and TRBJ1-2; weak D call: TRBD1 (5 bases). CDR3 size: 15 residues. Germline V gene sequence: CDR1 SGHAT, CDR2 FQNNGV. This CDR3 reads CASSLPQGDFYGCTF. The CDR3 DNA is TGTGCCAGCAGTCTCCCACAAGGGGATTTCTATGGCTGCACCTTC.

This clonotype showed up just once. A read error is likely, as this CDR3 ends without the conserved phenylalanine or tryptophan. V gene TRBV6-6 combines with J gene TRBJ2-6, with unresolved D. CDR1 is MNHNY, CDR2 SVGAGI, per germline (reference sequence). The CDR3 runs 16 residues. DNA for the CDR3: TGCGCCAGCACTCTCGGACGGACCTCTGGGGCCAACGTCCTGACTTTA. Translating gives CASTLGRTSGANVLTL.

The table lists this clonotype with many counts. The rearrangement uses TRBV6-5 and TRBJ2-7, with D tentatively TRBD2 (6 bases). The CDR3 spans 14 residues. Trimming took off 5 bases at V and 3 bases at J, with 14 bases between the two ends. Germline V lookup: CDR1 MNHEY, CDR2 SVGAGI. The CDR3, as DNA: TGTGCCAGCAGTAGCCCGGGACTTGGCTACGAGCAGTACTTC. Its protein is CASSSPGLGYEQYF.

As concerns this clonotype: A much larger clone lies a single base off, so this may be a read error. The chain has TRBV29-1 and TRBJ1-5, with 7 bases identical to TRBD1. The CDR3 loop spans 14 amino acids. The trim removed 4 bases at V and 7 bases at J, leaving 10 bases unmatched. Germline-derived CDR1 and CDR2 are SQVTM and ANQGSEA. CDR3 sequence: CSVGVSRGDQPQHF. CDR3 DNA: TGCAGCGTTGGAGTGAGCAGGGGGGACCAGCCCCAGCATTTT. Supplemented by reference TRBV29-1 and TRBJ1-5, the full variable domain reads SAVISQKPSRDICQRGTSLTIQCQVDSQVTMMFWYRQQPGQSLTLIATANQGSEATYESGFVIDKFPISRPNLTFSTLTVSNMSPEDSSIYLCSVGVSRGDQPQHFGDGTRLSIL.

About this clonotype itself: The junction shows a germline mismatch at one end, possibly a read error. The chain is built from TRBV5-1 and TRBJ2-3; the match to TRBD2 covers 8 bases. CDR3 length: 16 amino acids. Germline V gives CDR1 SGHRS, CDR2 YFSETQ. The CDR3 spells CASSPNSGTPADMQYF. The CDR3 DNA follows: TGCGCCAGCTCGCCAAATAGCGGGACCCCAGCAGATATGCAGTATTTT.

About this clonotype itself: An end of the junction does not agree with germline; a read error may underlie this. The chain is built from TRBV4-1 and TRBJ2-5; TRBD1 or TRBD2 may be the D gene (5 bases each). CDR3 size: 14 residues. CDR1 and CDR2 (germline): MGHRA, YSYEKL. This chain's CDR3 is CVSNQEGPSETQYF. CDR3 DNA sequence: TGCGTCAGCAACCAAGAGGGGCCCTCGGAGACCCAGTACTTC.

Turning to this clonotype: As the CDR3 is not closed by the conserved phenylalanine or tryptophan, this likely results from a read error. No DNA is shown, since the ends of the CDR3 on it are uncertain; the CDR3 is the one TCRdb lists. CDR3 in amino acids: CSYRGGRGVWDEQSL. V usage is TRBV29-1 and J usage is TRBJ2-1; TRBD2, the table's D call, was not compared with the DNA. CDR1 and CDR2 from the germline V gene are SQVTM and ANQGSEA. The CDR3 adds up to 15 amino acids, both ends counted.

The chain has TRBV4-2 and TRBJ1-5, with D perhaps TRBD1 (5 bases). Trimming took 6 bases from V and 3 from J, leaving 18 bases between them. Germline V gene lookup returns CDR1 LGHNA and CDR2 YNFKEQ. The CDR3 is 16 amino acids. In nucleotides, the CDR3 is TGTGCCAGCAGTGCCCGAACAGGAGACCTCAATCAGCCCCAGCATTTT. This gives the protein CASSARTGDLNQPQHF.

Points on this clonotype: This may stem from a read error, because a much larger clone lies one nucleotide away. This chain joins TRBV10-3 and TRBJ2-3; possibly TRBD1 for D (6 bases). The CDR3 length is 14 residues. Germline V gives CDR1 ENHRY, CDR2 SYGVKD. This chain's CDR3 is CTISNRAGTDTQYF. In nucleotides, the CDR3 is TGTACCATCAGCAACAGGGCTGGCACAGATACGCAGTATTTT.

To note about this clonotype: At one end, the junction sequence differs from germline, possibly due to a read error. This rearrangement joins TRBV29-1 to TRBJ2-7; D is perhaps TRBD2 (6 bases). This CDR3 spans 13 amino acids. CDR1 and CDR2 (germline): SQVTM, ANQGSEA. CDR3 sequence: CNVDMVSGYEQYF. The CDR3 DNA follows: TGCAACGTTGACATGGTTAGCGGTTACGAGCAGTACTTC.

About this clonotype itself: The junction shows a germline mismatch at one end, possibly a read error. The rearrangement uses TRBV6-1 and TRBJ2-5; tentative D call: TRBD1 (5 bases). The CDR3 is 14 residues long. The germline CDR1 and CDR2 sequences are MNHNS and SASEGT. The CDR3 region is CASSGWWTQETQYF. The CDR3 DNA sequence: TGCGCCAGCAGTGGATGGTGGACACAAGAGACCCAGTACTTC.